This T cell receptor beta chain stems from a study of blood T cells in healthy people across ages. Findings and limits, study-wide: TCR beta diversity was tightly associated with the proportion of naive T cells.

Then a second PCR, running roughly 7 to 11 cycles, was carried out with a sample-barcoded 5' primer and a J-beta primer mix. TCRdb analysed the 5' RACE reads with MiXCR anew, one entry per CDR3 protein. Of 450,000 to 700,000 distinct CDR3 sequences in the sample, about 26% were seen once. This clonotype was found a few times. The target antigen is unknown. The amount of total RNA extracted per sample was at least 5.5 micrograms. The V and J ends lost 3 bases and 9 bases respectively, with 12 bases between them. Germline assignment: CDR1 DFQATT and CDR2 SNEGSKA (reference sequence). This CDR3 spans 12 amino acids.

Sequences were obtained from blood. The clonotype was recovered from a woman in her 70s in good health. This chain uses TRBV20-1 with TRBJ2-4, with D uncertain. CDR3 nucleotides: TGCAGTGCTAGTAGCCGGGTCGGCATTCAGTACTTC. Translating gives CSASSRVGIQYF.